These T cell receptor beta chains were read from a single sample in a study of cytomegalovirus exposure and HLA in healthy donors. Sequencing used immunoSEQ multiplex PCR; TCRdb keeps in-frame clones, though not all of them. The profile shows approximately 88,000 clones, approximately 76% of them singletons. Sample: PBMCs. The source of these receptors is a man aged 25-45 years in good health and CMV-seropositive. Each CDR3 is given with its conserved first and last residue. Fields, in order: D gene, V gene, clone size, J gene, CDR3 protein, CDR3 DNA. The D gene is left open where the match is weak. For some rows the clone size is stated as once, few or many, or as a class when expanded; others skip it.

-	TRBV5-1	once	TRBJ2-1	CASSLGTGSYNEQFF	TGCGCCAGCAGCTTGGGCACGGGGTCCTACAATGAGCAGTTCTTC
TRBD1	TRBV27	-	TRBJ1-1	CASRAGGLITEAFF	TGTGCCAGCAGGGCAGGGGGCCTTATTACTGAAGCTTTCTTT
-	TRBV29-1	-	TRBJ2-3	CSVEGRAKDTQYF	TGCAGCGTTGAAGGCAGGGCTAAAGATACGCAGTATTTT
TRBD2	TRBV30	-	TRBJ2-1	CAWGTSGYNEQFF	TGTGCCTGGGGGACTAGCGGATACAATGAGCAGTTCTTC
TRBD1	TRBV14	-	TRBJ1-2	CASSQSPPGQGFGYTF	TGTGCCAGCAGCCAAAGCCCCCCGGGACAGGGCTTCGGCTACACCTTC
-	TRBV29-1	-	TRBJ1-1	CSVVKGLDTEAFF	TGCAGCGTTGTGAAGGGGCTGGATACTGAAGCTTTCTTT
TRBD1	TRBV7-6	-	TRBJ1-4	CASSLPGGLGNEKLFF	TGTGCCAGCAGCCTCCCAGGGGGGTTGGGGAATGAAAAACTGTTTTTT
-	TRBV28	few	TRBJ1-2	CASFAPGQENYGYTF	TGTGCCAGCTTTGCTCCGGGACAAGAAAACTATGGCTACACCTTC
TRBD2	TRBV7-8	-	TRBJ2-7	CASTIKTSGLYEQYF	TGTGCCAGCACAATTAAGACTAGCGGGTTATACGAGCAGTACTTC
-	TRBV19	few	TRBJ2-2	CASSKWQDTGELFF	TGTGCCAGTAGTAAGTGGCAGGACACCGGGGAGCTGTTTTTT
-	TRBV6-5	once	TRBJ1-1	CASSRGSAEAFF	TGTGCCAGCTCCCGTGGAAGCGCTGAAGCTTTCTTT
-	TRBV7-6	-	TRBJ1-4	CASSLGRPGSGKLFF	TGTGCCAGCAGCTTAGGCAGGCCGGGGAGTGGAAAACTGTTTTTT
-	TRBV20-1	-	TRBJ2-1	CSVDFYNEQFF	TGCAGTGTTGACTTTTACAATGAGCAGTTCTTC
-	TRBV19	-	TRBJ2-4	CASSSGTARYGYIQYF	TGTGCCAGTAGTAGCGGGACAGCAAGATATGGGTACATTCAGTACTTC
TRBD1	TRBV4-1	-	TRBJ2-5	CASSQGGDRGSQYF	TGCGCCAGCAGCCAAGGGGGGGACAGGGGGTCCCAGTACTTC
-	TRBV13	few	TRBJ1-3	CASRDRVPGNTIYF	TGTGCCAGCCGGGATCGGGTTCCTGGAAACACCATATATTTT
TRBD2	TRBV6-5	few	TRBJ2-5	CASSRTSARETQYF	TGTGCCAGCAGCCGGACTAGTGCCCGAGAGACCCAGTACTTC
-	TRBV27	-	TRBJ1-1	CASSPRHNTEAFF	TGTGCCAGCAGTCCGCGACATAACACTGAAGCTTTCTTT
TRBD2	TRBV19	-	TRBJ2-7	CASRNSGASYEQCF	TGTGCCAGTAGAAATAGCGGGGCCTCCTACGAGCAGTGCTTC
-	TRBV28	-	TRBJ2-5	CASRTPGSGGDETQYF	TGTGCCAGCAGGACGCCCGGGTCGGGGGGCGACGAGACCCAGTACTTC
-	TRBV5-5	-	TRBJ2-5	CASSLDTETQYF	TGTGCCAGCAGCTTGGACACAGAGACCCAGTACTTC
TRBD1	TRBV7-2	-	TRBJ1-1	CASSYCRDRRMNTEAFF	TGTGCCAGCAGCTATTGTCGGGACAGGAGGATGAACACTGAAGCTTTCTTT
-	TRBV6-1	many	TRBJ2-7	CASSEGQGDYEQYF	TGTGCCAGCAGTGAGGGGCAGGGTGACTACGAGCAGTACTTC
-	TRBV6-5	-	TRBJ1-2	CASSYKVQGDYGYTF	TGTGCCAGCAGTTACAAGGTACAGGGAGACTATGGCTACACCTTC
-	TRBV7-6	-	TRBJ1-6	CASSESTGNSPLHF	TGTGCCAGCAGCGAATCAACAGGGAATTCACCCCTCCACTTT
-	TRBV7-9	-	TRBJ1-2	CASSLDLSGDGYTF	TGTGCCAGCAGCTTAGATCTCTCGGGGGATGGCTACACCTTC
TRBD2	TRBV9	-	TRBJ2-7	CASSVEGGRAAEQYF	TGTGCCAGCAGCGTAGAAGGCGGGAGGGCCGCCGAGCAGTACTTC
TRBD2	TRBV4-3	-	TRBJ2-7	CASSQLPSGPYEQYF	TGCGCCAGCAGCCAACTGCCTAGCGGGCCCTACGAGCAGTACTTC
-	TRBV5-1	few	TRBJ1-3	CASSLRETGNTIYF	TGCGCCAGCAGCTTGAGGGAGACTGGAAACACCATATATTTT
-	TRBV7-9	-	TRBJ2-3	CASSLRDSAFTDTQYF	TGTGCCAGCAGCCTCCGGGACTCTGCGTTCACAGATACGCAGTATTTT
TRBD1	TRBV28	-	TRBJ2-7	CASRLYFGTGAYEQYF	TGTGCCAGCAGGCTGTACTTCGGGACAGGGGCCTACGAGCAGTACTTC
TRBD1	TRBV4-1	few	TRBJ2-3	CASRPTGGYADTQYF	TGCGCCAGCAGACCAACAGGGGGCTATGCAGATACGCAGTATTTT
-	TRBV6-5	-	TRBJ2-7	CASRVGGSYEQYF	TGTGCCAGCAGGGTCGGGGGCTCCTACGAGCAGTACTTC
-	TRBV19	few	TRBJ1-1	CASSLWGLNTEAFF	TGTGCCAGTAGTTTATGGGGGCTGAACACTGAAGCTTTCTTT
-	TRBV29-1	-	TRBJ2-1	CSVPSLVADSYNEQFF	TGCAGCGTCCCGTCTCTTGTAGCGGACTCCTACAATGAGCAGTTCTTC
-	TRBV6-1	few	TRBJ1-5	CASSFGRTRNQPQHF	TGTGCCAGCTCTTTCGGTAGGACAAGGAATCAGCCCCAGCATTTT
TRBD1	TRBV5-1	-	TRBJ1-2	CASSTGQGVSGYTF	TGCGCCAGCAGCACCGGACAGGGCGTCTCTGGCTACACCTTC
TRBD1	TRBV7-7	-	TRBJ1-1	CASSPGTGATEAFF	TGTGCTAGCAGCCCAGGGACAGGGGCCACTGAAGCTTTCTTT
-	TRBV19	few	TRBJ1-4	CASSRQVNEKLFF	TGTGCCAGTAGTAGGCAGGTTAATGAAAAACTGTTTTTT
TRBD1	TRBV5-1	-	TRBJ1-1	CASSFGQGPTEAFF	TGCGCCAGCAGCTTCGGACAGGGACCCACTGAAGCTTTCTTT
-	TRBV5-7	-	TRBJ2-3	CASSSSVFTDTQYF	TGTGCCAGCAGCTCGTCAGTGTTCACAGATACGCAGTATTTT
-	TRBV4-1	few	TRBJ1-1	CASSQGRDTEAFF	TGCGCCAGCAGCCAAGGTCGGGACACTGAAGCTTTCTTT
-	TRBV28	-	TRBJ1-2	CASNAPSRANYGYTF	TGTGCCAGCAACGCCCCGTCCAGGGCTAACTATGGCTACACCTTC
TRBD2	TRBV15	few	TRBJ2-7	CATSSQTPGLAGHEQYF	TGTGCCACCAGCAGTCAAACCCCGGGACTAGCTGGCCACGAGCAGTACTTC
-	TRBV6-6	-	TRBJ1-1	CASSYFATAEAFF	TGTGCCAGCAGTTACTTCGCGACAGCTGAAGCTTTCTTT
-	TRBV11-3	-	TRBJ2-1	CASSVSGRNEQFF	TGTGCCAGCAGCGTTTCAGGCCGCAATGAGCAGTTCTTC
-	TRBV2	few	TRBJ1-4	CASTRKVDLNQKLFF	TGTGCCAGCACCCGGAAGGTGGACTTAAACCAAAAACTGTTTTTT
-	TRBV25-1	-	TRBJ2-1	CASSSRRADEQFF	TGTGCCAGCAGTAGTAGGAGGGCGGATGAGCAGTTCTTC
TRBD2	TRBV7-6	-	TRBJ2-7	CASREAGGSYEQYF	TGTGCCAGCAGGGAGGCGGGAGGTTCATACGAGCAGTACTTC
TRBD1	TRBV29-1	-	TRBJ2-1	CSVGTGGDEQFF	TGCAGCGTTGGGACAGGGGGGGATGAGCAGTTCTTC